This T cell receptor beta chain was identified during a study of a mutant IDH1 vaccine in newly diagnosed glioma. Study-level background: The study started vaccination 4-6 weeks after radiotherapy alone, or with temozolomide cycles. Week 47 marked visit V13, whereas week 35 marked visit V12.

CDR1 is SGHVS, CDR2 FQNEAQ, per germline. The CDR3 consists of 15 residues. Trimming cost V 4 bases and J 1 base, with 13 bases left between them. Time point specified: week 47, end of study. Every vaccine dose comprised 300 ug of mutant IDH1 20-mer peptide plus topical imiquimod. Clones were sequenced by immunoSEQ multiplex PCR, and TCRdb holds only the in-frame ones, with some missing. The profile shows approximately 56,000 clones, 65% of them singletons. Overall study results and limits: In around 93% of patients, immune responses induced by the vaccine occurred.

With regard to this clone: Antigen: not known.

The rearrangement uses TRBV7-8 and TRBJ1-1, with unresolved D. This TCR came from a man aged 40-49 years with glioma. Some clones in this sample may be carry-over from other donors' samples. The specimen was peripheral blood mononuclear cells (PBMCs), collected from a glioma patient whose treatment included an IDH1 peptide vaccine. The CDR3, as DNA: TGTGCCAGCAGCTGGGGTAGTGAACGGAACACTGAAGCTTTCTTT. Its protein is CASSWGSERNTEAFF. The complete variable domain, with remaining parts taken from reference TRBV7-8 and TRBJ1-1, reads GAGVSQSPRYKVAKRGQDVALRCDPISGHVSLFWYQQALGQGPEFLTYFQNEAQLDKSGLPSDRFFAERPEGSVSTLKIQRTQQEDSAVYLCASSWGSERNTEAFFGQGTRLTVV.